The clone carrying this T cell receptor beta chain occurred once. Here immunoSEQ multiplex PCR was the method, and the copy in TCRdb shows in-frame clones only, minus some. The sample records approximately 50,000 clones, roughly 95% being singletons. This sample is drawn from a study of technical replicates of blood from several donors. Losses at the gene ends were 0 bases for V and 3 bases for J; bases not matched to a gene: 2. The germline CDR1 and CDR2 sequences are MNHEY and SVGAGI. This CDR3 region has 16 residues. Sequencing was carried out using T cells isolated from PBMCs. The rearrangement uses TRBV6-5 and TRBJ2-4; 10 positions match TRBD2. This receptor was taken from a human donor in good health. The CDR3: CASSYSLAGVKNIQYF. As DNA, the CDR3 is TGTGCCAGCAGTTACTCGCTAGCGGGAGTCAAAAACATTCAGTACTTC.